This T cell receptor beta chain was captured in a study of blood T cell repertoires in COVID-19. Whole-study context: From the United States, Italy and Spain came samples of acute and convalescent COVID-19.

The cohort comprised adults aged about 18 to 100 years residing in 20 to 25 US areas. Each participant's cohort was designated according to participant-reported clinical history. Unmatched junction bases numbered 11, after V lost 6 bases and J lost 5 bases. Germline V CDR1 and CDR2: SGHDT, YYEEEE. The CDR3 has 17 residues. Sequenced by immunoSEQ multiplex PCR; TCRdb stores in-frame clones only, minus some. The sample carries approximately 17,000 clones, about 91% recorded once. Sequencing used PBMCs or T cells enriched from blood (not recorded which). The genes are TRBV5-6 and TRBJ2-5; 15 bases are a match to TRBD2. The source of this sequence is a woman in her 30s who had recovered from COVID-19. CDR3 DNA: TGTGCCAGCACCCCTTGGACTAGCGGGGGGGCGAGGGAGACCCAGTACTTC. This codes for CASTPWTSGGARETQYF.